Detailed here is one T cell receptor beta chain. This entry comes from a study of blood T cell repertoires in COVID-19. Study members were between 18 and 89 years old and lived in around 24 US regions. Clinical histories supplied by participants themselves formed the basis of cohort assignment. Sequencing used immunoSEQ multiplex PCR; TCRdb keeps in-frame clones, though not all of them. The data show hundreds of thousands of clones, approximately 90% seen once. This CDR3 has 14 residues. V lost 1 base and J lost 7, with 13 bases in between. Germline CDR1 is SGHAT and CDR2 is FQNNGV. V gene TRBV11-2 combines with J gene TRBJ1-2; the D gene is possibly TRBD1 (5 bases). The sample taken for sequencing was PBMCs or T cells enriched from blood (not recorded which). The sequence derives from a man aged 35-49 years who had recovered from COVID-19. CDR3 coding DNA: TGTGCCAGCAGCTTAGTTACAGGTCTAATTGGCTACACCTTC. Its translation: CASSLVTGLIGYTF.